One sample yielded the 13 T cell receptor beta chains listed below, sequenced in a study of T cell repertoires in cytomegalovirus infection (dated by TCRdb to the late 2010s). Data came from an Illumina HiSeq 1500. TCRdb ran its own pipeline on the public reads, namely fastp trimming at Q25 and MiXCR clone calling, and kept in-frame beta chains. Each CDR3 protein gets just one entry, which takes the most common genes and DNA from the rows behind it. The sample profile shows some 250,000 distinct CDR3 sequences; roughly 9% of them were found once. Jointly, the top ten make up around 15% of the sample. Sequenced: PBMCs. The receptors come from a human donor in good health (CMV status not recorded). Some clones in this sample may be carry-over from other donors' samples.

This clonotype was seen many times. V and J are TRBV7-2 and TRBJ2-4, with 7 bases that match TRBD2. Germline CDR1 is SGHTA and CDR2 is FQGNSA. The CDR3 is 14 amino acids. The V gene end was trimmed by 6 bases and the J gene end by 0 bases; junction bases not matched to a gene: 2. The chain's CDR3 is CASRGGGAKNIQYF. The CDR3 nucleotides read TGTGCCAGCAGGGGGGGGGGAGCCAAAAACATTCAGTACTTC.

A note on this clonotype: The junction differs from germline at one of its ends, possibly a read error. The V call is TRBV9, the J call TRBJ2-1; D perhaps matches TRBD2 (5 bases). There are 15 residues in the CDR3. Germline CDR1 and CDR2: SGDLS and YYNGEE. The CDR3 here is CASSVVGERYSEQFF. The CDR3 nucleotides read TGTGCCAGCAGCGTAGTGGGAGAACGGTACAGTGAGCAGTTCTTC.

This clonotype was observed at least ten times. The genes are TRBV12-3 or TRBV12-4 and TRBJ1-1; TRBD1 might be the D (5 bases). The V and J ends lost 6 bases and 3 bases respectively, with 11 bases between them. This CDR3 region has 13 residues. The CDR3 sequence: CASRKGTYTEAFF. The CDR3 DNA sequence: TGTGCCAGCAGGAAGGGGACGTACACTGAAGCTTTCTTT.

The chain couples TRBV19 to TRBJ1-5, with D possibly being TRBD1 (5 bases). The length of the CDR3 is 17 residues. The germline CDR1 and CDR2 sequences are LNHDA and SQIVND (reference sequence). The ends were cut back, 7 bases at V and 0 bases at J, with 19 bases in the middle. The CDR3 spells CASTRRGDIYSNQPQHF. The CDR3, as DNA: TGTGCCAGTACCCGACGGGGCGACATTTATAGCAATCAGCCCCAGCATTTT.

This clonotype was found many times. The V call is TRBV29-1, the J call TRBJ2-3; no definite D call. The CDR3 is 9 residues long. Germline-derived CDR1 and CDR2 are SQVTM and ANQGSEA. V was pared by 4 bases and J by 6 bases, with 2 bases between. The CDR3: CSVGDTQYF. Here the CDR3 DNA reads TGCAGCGTTGGTGATACGCAGTATTTT.

In this sample, this clonotype turned up many times. This chain links TRBV6-2 or TRBV6-3 with TRBJ2-1; TRBD2 aligns across 8 bases. The germline CDR1 and CDR2 sequences are MNHEY and SVGEGT. The CDR3 loop spans 15 amino acids. V lost 6 bases and J lost 5; bases outside the gene matches: 9. The DNA of the CDR3 is TGTGCCAGCAGAGGGGCCACTAGCGGAAACAATGAGCAGTTCTTC. Translated: CASRGATSGNNEQFF.

This clonotype was picked up a small number of times. The chain employs TRBV4-1 and TRBJ1-5; D is unclear. Between the trimmed V and J ends, which lost 0 bases and 2 bases, there was a span of 8 bases. In germline, CDR1 is MGHRA, CDR2 YSYEKL. CDR3 length equals 15 residues. CDR3 DNA sequence: TGCGCCAGCAGCCAAGATCCTAGGGGCAATCAGCCCCAGCATTTT. This translates into CASSQDPRGNQPQHF.

CDR3 nucleotide sequence: TGTGCCAGCAGTTACTCGAGCGTCCGCGGGACCCAGTACTTC. Residues: CASSYSSVRGTQYF. This chain connects TRBV6-2 or TRBV6-3 to TRBJ2-5, with D uncertain. The CDR3 has 14 amino acids. V lost 0 bases, J lost 7 bases, and 12 bases lay in between. Looked up from germline, CDR1 is MNHEY and CDR2 is SVGEGT.

This clonotype occurred many times. V gene TRBV7-6 combines with J gene TRBJ2-3, with 10 bases aligning to TRBD2. The length of the CDR3 is 16 residues. Germline loops: CDR1 SGHVS, CDR2 FNYEAQ. Trimming removed 5 bases from V and 1 base from J; junction bases left unmatched: 6. The CDR3 DNA reads as TGTGCCAGCAGCATTTGGAGCGGGGGGGGCACAGATACGCAGTATTTT. It encodes CASSIWSGGGTDTQYF.

This clonotype appeared a few times. The chain joins TRBV7-9 to TRBJ2-5; 7 bases line up with TRBD2. Germline CDR1 and CDR2: SEHNR and FQNEAQ (reference sequence). This CDR3 has 13 amino acids. V trimming: 8 bases; J trimming: 1 base; junction bases outside the gene matches: 4. The CDR3 loop is CASLASGQETQYF. DNA of the CDR3: TGTGCCAGCCTGGCTAGCGGCCAAGAGACCCAGTACTTC.

CDR3 loop: CASSTRTGHNSPLHF. As DNA, the CDR3 is TGCGCCAGCAGCACCAGGACAGGCCATAATTCACCCCTCCACTTT. J is TRBJ1-6 and V is TRBV5-1, with TRBD1 identical over 7 bases. The CDR3 has 15 amino acids. Germline V gene data show CDR1 as SGHRS and CDR2 as YFSETQ. The V and J ends lost 4 bases and 5 bases, in that order; junction bases with no gene match: 6.

The chain uses TRBV27 and TRBJ2-7, with TRBD1 matching over 9 bases. Germline V lookup: CDR1 MNHEY, CDR2 SMNVEV (reference sequence). The CDR3 length is 17 residues. The junction had 17 bases not matched to a gene; V was cut back by 6 bases and J by 5 bases. The CDR3 here is CASRLTPTGTGSNEQYF. The CDR3 region has the DNA TGTGCCAGCAGACTAACTCCCACCGGGACAGGGTCCAACGAGCAGTACTTC.

This clonotype was picked up many times. The chain links TRBV7-6 to TRBJ1-5; perhaps TRBD1 as D (6 bases). This CDR3 is built from 13 residues. Germline CDR1 SGHVS, CDR2 FNYEAQ. Deletions cut 7 bases from V and 7 bases from J, with 14 bases between. In DNA form, the CDR3 reads TGTGCCAGCACCAAAGAAGGGGGGCAGCCCCAGCATTTT. As protein: CASTKEGGQPQHF.